These T cell receptor beta chains were read from a single sample in a study of human T cells and chemical hapten exposure. Each CDR3 protein is one row after TCRdb ran MiXCR on the RACE reads. The table lists 150,000 to 200,000 distinct CDR3 sequences, 14% of them singletons, with 1.5% to 2% in the top ten. The sample was whole blood, taken in connection with sensitization to the hapten diphenylcyclopropenone (DPC). The receptors originated from a woman in her thirties with alopecia areata. Some clones in this sample may be carry-over from other donors' samples. Both conserved end residues are part of each CDR3. D genes are given only for firm matches. Rows may omit the clone size; those that give it use once, few, many or a size class.

abundance: -
len: 16
j_gene: TRBJ2-1
d_gene: -
v_gene: TRBV11-2
CDR3aa: CASRSVRGEGHNEQFF
CDR3nt: TGTGCCAGCAGATCCGTCAGGGGAGAGGGCCACAATGAGCAGTTCTTC

abundance: few
len: 13
j_gene: TRBJ1-1
d_gene: -
v_gene: TRBV12-3/TRBV12-4
CDR3aa: CASSFLGGSEAFF
CDR3nt: TGTGCCAGCAGTTTCTTGGGGGGCAGTGAAGCTTTCTTT

abundance: -
len: 16
j_gene: TRBJ1-3
d_gene: TRBD1
v_gene: TRBV5-6
CDR3aa: CASSFGQDLLGNTIYF
CDR3nt: TGTGCCAGCAGCTTCGGACAGGATTTGCTCGGAAACACCATATATTTT

abundance: -
len: 13
j_gene: TRBJ2-3
d_gene: -
v_gene: TRBV14
CDR3aa: CASSASGPDTQYF
CDR3nt: TGTGCCAGCAGCGCCTCTGGGCCGGATACGCAGTATTTT

abundance: few
len: 16
j_gene: TRBJ2-1
d_gene: -
v_gene: TRBV4-1
CDR3aa: CASSPRGRSSYNEQFF
CDR3nt: TGCGCCAGCAGCCCCCGAGGCCGCAGCTCCTACAATGAGCAGTTCTTC

abundance: -
len: 16
j_gene: TRBJ2-7
d_gene: -
v_gene: TRBV21-1
CDR3aa: CASSKVDGRGSYEQYF
CDR3nt: TGTGCCAGCAGCAAAGTGGATGGCAGGGGGTCCTACGAGCAGTACTTC

abundance: few
len: 18
j_gene: TRBJ1-1
d_gene: -
v_gene: TRBV6-6
CDR3aa: CASSYVLMAGEYGTEAFF
CDR3nt: TGTGCCAGCAGTTACGTCCTCATGGCAGGAGAATATGGCACTGAAGCTTTCTTT

abundance: -
len: 14
j_gene: TRBJ1-2
d_gene: -
v_gene: TRBV4-1
CDR3aa: CASSQGGVNYGYTF
CDR3nt: TGCGCCAGCAGCCAAGGAGGCGTAAACTATGGCTACACCTTC

abundance: few
len: 14
j_gene: TRBJ2-7
d_gene: -
v_gene: TRBV19
CDR3aa: CATKQVASSYEQYF
CDR3nt: TGTGCCACCAAACAGGTTGCCAGCTCCTACGAGCAGTACTTC

abundance: few
len: 14
j_gene: TRBJ1-5
d_gene: -
v_gene: TRBV25-1
CDR3aa: CASSETASNQPQHF
CDR3nt: TGTGCCAGCAGTGAAACAGCTAGCAATCAGCCCCAGCATTTT

abundance: few
len: 15
j_gene: TRBJ1-5
d_gene: -
v_gene: TRBV6-2/TRBV6-3
CDR3aa: CASSLASPREWPQHF
CDR3nt: TGTGCCAGCTCCCTCGCGTCCCCCAGGGAATGGCCCCAGCATTTT

abundance: -
len: 13
j_gene: TRBJ2-1
d_gene: TRBD1
v_gene: TRBV29-1
CDR3aa: CSVERGGHNEQFF
CDR3nt: TGCAGCGTTGAACGAGGGGGCCACAATGAGCAGTTCTTC

abundance: -
len: 15
j_gene: TRBJ1-5
d_gene: -
v_gene: TRBV27
CDR3aa: CASSLSSVGTQPQHF
CDR3nt: TGTGCCAGCAGTTTATCGTCTGTGGGAACCCAGCCCCAGCATTTT

abundance: -
len: 14
j_gene: TRBJ2-1
d_gene: -
v_gene: TRBV6-5
CDR3aa: CASSPLRRYNEQFF
CDR3nt: TGTGCCAGCAGTCCCCTGAGGCGGTACAATGAGCAGTTCTTC

abundance: -
len: 16
j_gene: TRBJ2-1
d_gene: TRBD1
v_gene: TRBV13
CDR3aa: CASSLGGTGAYNEQFF
CDR3nt: TGTGCCAGCAGCTTAGGTGGGACAGGGGCATACAATGAGCAGTTCTTC

abundance: few
len: 17
j_gene: TRBJ2-5
d_gene: TRBD2
v_gene: TRBV3-1
CDR3aa: CASSLRLAGAGQETQYF
CDR3nt: TGTGCCAGCAGCTTGCGACTAGCGGGAGCGGGGCAAGAGACCCAGTACTTC

abundance: -
len: 14
j_gene: TRBJ2-2
d_gene: TRBD1
v_gene: TRBV28
CDR3aa: CASSSDREAGELFF
CDR3nt: TGTGCCAGCAGTTCGGACAGGGAGGCCGGGGAGCTGTTTTTT

abundance: -
len: 16
j_gene: TRBJ2-5
d_gene: -
v_gene: TRBV4-3
CDR3aa: CASSQDQVERQETQYF
CDR3nt: TGCGCCAGCAGCCAAGATCAGGTGGAGAGGCAAGAGACCCAGTACTTC

abundance: many
len: 12
j_gene: TRBJ1-5
d_gene: -
v_gene: TRBV19
CDR3aa: CASSDYNQPQHF
CDR3nt: TGTGCCAGTAGTGACTACAATCAGCCCCAGCATTTT

abundance: -
len: 15
j_gene: TRBJ2-3
d_gene: -
v_gene: TRBV4-1
CDR3aa: CASSQDWTSTDTQYF
CDR3nt: TGCGCCAGCAGCCAAGATTGGACTAGCACAGATACGCAGTATTTT

abundance: few
len: 14
j_gene: TRBJ1-2
d_gene: TRBD1
v_gene: TRBV5-1
CDR3aa: CASSVGQGGYGYTF
CDR3nt: TGCGCCAGCAGCGTTGGACAGGGAGGCTATGGCTACACCTTC

abundance: few
len: 13
j_gene: TRBJ2-5
d_gene: -
v_gene: TRBV7-8
CDR3aa: CASSAPGLETQYF
CDR3nt: TGTGCCAGCAGCGCACCGGGACTCGAGACCCAGTACTTC

abundance: many
len: 15
j_gene: TRBJ2-5
d_gene: TRBD1
v_gene: TRBV5-4
CDR3aa: CASSTRDSFQETQYF
CDR3nt: TGTGCCAGCAGCACCCGGGACAGCTTTCAAGAGACCCAGTACTTC

abundance: -
len: 17
j_gene: TRBJ2-3
d_gene: TRBD2
v_gene: TRBV7-6
CDR3aa: CASSRRGSGRNTDTQYF
CDR3nt: TGTGCCAGCAGCCGACGGGGTAGCGGGAGGAACACAGATACGCAGTATTTT

abundance: -
len: 15
j_gene: TRBJ2-2
d_gene: TRBD2
v_gene: TRBV6-5
CDR3aa: CASRGGGSRTGELFF
CDR3nt: TGTGCCAGCCGCGGGGGGGGGAGCAGGACCGGGGAGCTGTTTTTT

abundance: few
len: 14
j_gene: TRBJ2-1
d_gene: TRBD1
v_gene: TRBV3-1
CDR3aa: CASSHRTGGNEQFF
CDR3nt: TGTGCCAGCAGCCATCGGACAGGCGGGAATGAGCAGTTCTTC

abundance: -
len: 14
j_gene: TRBJ2-1
d_gene: TRBD2
v_gene: TRBV6-2/TRBV6-3
CDR3aa: CASSYKGLAVSGFF
CDR3nt: TGTGCCAGCAGTTATAAGGGACTAGCGGTCTCCGGGTTCTTC

abundance: -
len: 14
j_gene: TRBJ2-7
d_gene: -
v_gene: TRBV27
CDR3aa: CASSLSPLTYEQYF
CDR3nt: TGTGCCAGCAGTTTATCCCCGTTAACCTACGAGCAGTACTTC

abundance: -
len: 14
j_gene: TRBJ1-6
d_gene: TRBD1
v_gene: TRBV7-2
CDR3aa: CASTRGRGNSPLHF
CDR3nt: TGTGCCAGTACGCGGGGCAGGGGGAATTCACCCCTCCACTTT